The 10 T cell receptor beta chains presented below share a single source sample, sequenced in a study of control samples from healthy donors and cancer patients. The assay was immunoSEQ multiplex PCR, and TCRdb's table has in-frame clones only and misses some. The sample records around 80,000 clones, over 75% being singletons. What was sequenced was blood. The receptor set was obtained from a woman between 45 and 60 years old in good health.

This sequence joins TRBV6-1 and TRBJ1-2; 7 bases line up with TRBD1. CDR1 MNHNS and CDR2 SASEGT come from the germline V gene. The trim removed 2 bases at V and 0 bases at J, leaving 3 bases unmatched. The length of the CDR3 is 15 residues. In nucleotides, the CDR3 is TGTGCCAGCAGTGAATGGGACAGATCTAACTATGGCTACACCTTC. Its translation: CASSEWDRSNYGYTF.

Turning to this clone: This sample also contains other DNA sequences that code for the same CDR3. V is TRBV2 and J is TRBJ2-7; D not certain. The germline V and J ends were trimmed by 3 bases and 2 bases, with 5 bases remaining between them. This CDR3 comprises 12 residues. Germline CDR1 and CDR2: SNHLY and FYNNEI. CDR3 sequence (DNA): TGTGCCAGCAGTGACAGGACCTACGAGCAGTACTTC. It codes for CASSDRTYEQYF.

The J gene is TRBJ1-2, the V gene TRBV5-6, with D maybe TRBD1 (6 bases). The CDR3 has 14 residues. In germline, CDR1 is SGHDT, CDR2 YYEEEE. V lost 4 bases and J lost 2, with 12 bases in between. The CDR3 loop reads CASSRPGANYGYTF. CDR3 nucleotide sequence: TGTGCCAGCAGCCGCCCGGGGGCCAACTATGGCTACACCTTC.

The chain has TRBV27 and TRBJ2-7, with 8 nucleotides matching TRBD1. After removal of 4 bases from V and 4 bases from J, the junction contained 6 bases not matched to a gene. This CDR3 has 14 amino acids. CDR1 is MNHEY and CDR2 is SMNVEV in the germline V gene (reference sequence). The CDR3 DNA reads TGTGCCAGCAGTTCCCCAGGGGGCGCTTACGAGCAGTACTTC. This translates into CASSSPGGAYEQYF.

The genes are TRBV4-2 and TRBJ2-2, with D unclear. V dropped 0 bases and J dropped 1 base, with 12 bases sitting between them. The germline V gene encodes CDR1 LGHNA and CDR2 YNFKEQ. This CDR3 has 17 residues. CDR3 DNA: TGTGCCAGCAGCCAAGATCCCGTGGCGTTGAACACCGGGGAGCTGTTTTTT. Protein sequence: CASSQDPVALNTGELFF.

This chain uses TRBV9 with TRBJ1-4; the D gene is possibly TRBD1 (6 bases). There are 15 residues in the CDR3. In germline, CDR1 is SGDLS, CDR2 YYNGEE. V dropped 5 bases and J dropped 0 bases, with 11 bases sitting between them. In nucleotides, the CDR3 is TGTGCCAGCAGTGGGGACATTGCAACTAATGAAAAACTGTTTTTT. It yields the protein CASSGDIATNEKLFF.

DNA of the CDR3: TGTGCCAGTAGAGACTCGGTCGGGCCCTATGGCTACACCTTC. Residues: CASRDSVGPYGYTF. V gene TRBV19 combines with J gene TRBJ1-2; no firm D call. Looked up from germline, CDR1 is LNHDA and CDR2 is SQIVND (reference sequence). Trimming cost V 6 bases and J 4 bases, with 15 bases left between them. The length of the CDR3 is 14 residues.

With respect to this clone: Because the CDR3's place on the DNA is in doubt, the DNA is left out and the CDR3 is given as listed by TCRdb. The chain couples TRBV21-1 to TRBJ2-3; the table's D call of TRBD2 was not tested on the DNA. TRBV21-1 is termed a pseudogene. The CDR3 is made up of 18 amino acids, end residues included. CDR3 protein: CASSKVASGAHGKDTQYF.

The chain uses TRBV6-6 and TRBJ2-7; D might be TRBD1 (6 bases). V gave up 6 bases and J gave up 1 base, with 31 bases separating them. The length of the CDR3 is 20 residues. Germline V gene data show CDR1 as MNHNY and CDR2 as SVGAGI (reference sequence). CDR3 loop: CASSQKNFGQGRIVSYEQYF. The CDR3 bases are TGTGCCAGCAGCCAGAAAAACTTCGGTCAGGGGCGCATCGTATCCTACGAGCAGTACTTC.

V usage is TRBV5-1 and J usage is TRBJ2-1; TRBD2 matches 9 bases. V gave up 0 bases and J gave up 4 bases; unmatched junction bases: 5. The CDR3 extends over 16 amino acids. Germline V gives CDR1 SGHRS, CDR2 YFSETQ. The CDR3 DNA follows: TGCGCCAGCAGCTTGGGCGGCGGGGGGGCATACAATGAGCAGTTCTTC. Protein: CASSLGGGGAYNEQFF. The full variable domain, completed using reference TRBV5-1 and TRBJ2-1, is KAGVTQTPRYLIKTRGQQVTLSCSPISGHRSVSWYQQTPGQGLQFLFEYFSETQRNKGNFPGRFSGRQFSNSRSEMNVSTLELGDSALYLCASSLGGGGAYNEQFFGPGTRLTVL.